Detailed here is one TCR beta chain. Antigen unknown. In TCRdb, the 5' RACE reads were re-called with MiXCR into one record per CDR3 protein. The table has 200,000 to 250,000 distinct CDR3 sequences, 7.5% to 10% seen once. Trimming took 6 bases from V and 1 from J, leaving 9 bases between them. In germline, CDR1 is LNHDA, CDR2 SQIVND (reference sequence). The length of the CDR3 is 13 residues. This specimen belongs to a study of T-cell memory formation after mild COVID-19. Whole-study results and caveats: Researchers found some responding clones in pre-infection memory, a sign that cross-reactive memory joined. Day 15 to 85 contracting clones showed balanced CD4/CD8; later expanders leaned CD4+.

The V call is TRBV19, the J call TRBJ1-1; no definite D call. The TCR sequence derives from a man aged 18-30 years who had mild COVID-19 (a few samples of this study predate the infection). Cell type and time point are not known. The source material was PBMCs or a T cell subset sorted from them (not recorded which). Here the CDR3 reads CASRIRENTEAFF. The CDR3 coding sequence is TGTGCCAGTAGAATCAGAGAGAACACTGAAGCTTTCTTT.